The 21 T cell receptor beta chains in this list originate from one sample, sequenced in a study of T cells in Graves' hyperthyroidism and ophthalmopathy. It was RNA transcripts that yielded the amplified TCR beta CDR3 regions. Carried out on the TCR CDR3, a first-round RT-PCR used the HTBI primer set. TCRdb called the multiplex PCR reads again in MiXCR, with one record for every CDR3 protein. Among around 700,000 distinct CDR3 sequences listed, about 17% were seen once. The sequenced sample consisted of blood. Source of these receptors: a woman aged 45 to 65 with Graves' hyperthyroidism that later progressed to Graves' ophthalmopathy.

The rearrangement links TRBV5-8 to TRBJ2-7; TRBD1 is a possible D gene (6 bases). V was shortened by 5 bases and J by 3 bases, with 18 bases between the two germline ends. Germline CDR1 is SGHTS and CDR2 is YDEGEE. This CDR3 comprises 15 residues. CDR3 coding DNA: TGTGCCAGCAGAGGAAGAGCAGGGGCCAGCTACGAGCAGTACTTC. Amino acids: CASRGRAGASYEQYF. The complete variable domain, with remaining parts taken from reference TRBV5-8 and TRBJ2-7, reads EAGVTQSPTHLIKTRGQQATLRCSPISGHTSVYWYQQALGLGLQFLLWYDEGEERNRGNFPPRFSGRQFPNYSSELNVNALELEDSALYLCASRGRAGASYEQYFGPGTRLTVT.

This chain connects TRBV5-4 to TRBJ1-2, with D perhaps TRBD1 (5 bases). The CDR3 loop spans 13 amino acids. Germline V CDR1 and CDR2: SGHNT, YYREEE (reference sequence). Trimming pared 4 bases from V and 2 bases from J, leaving 9 bases between. In nucleotides, the CDR3 is TGTGCCAGCAGCAACGGACAAAACTATGGCTACACCTTC. Translating it yields CASSNGQNYGYTF.

Many counts were recorded for this clonotype. The V and J genes are TRBV7-9 and TRBJ1-1; tentative D call: TRBD1 (6 bases). V lost 1 base, J lost 0 bases, and 9 bases lay in between. The CDR3 contains 15 residues. In germline, CDR1 is SEHNR, CDR2 FQNEAQ (reference sequence). CDR3 sequence: CASSLGTVMNTEAFF. The DNA for the CDR3 is TGTGCCAGCAGCTTAGGGACAGTCATGAACACTGAAGCTTTCTTT.

The CDR3 reads CASSRGLAYEQYF. CDR3 bases: TGTGCCAGCAGCCGCGGACTGGCCTACGAGCAGTACTTC. This chain connects TRBV7-3 to TRBJ2-7, with D possibly matching TRBD2 (5 bases). Germline values: CDR1 SGHTA, CDR2 FQGTGA. This CDR3 contains 13 residues. V gave up 5 bases and J gave up 2 bases, with 10 bases separating them.

CDR3 in DNA: TGTGCCATCATCGACTCCCCGGACGCCGGGGAGCTGTTTTTT. Translating gives CAIIDSPDAGELFF. J is TRBJ2-2 and V is TRBV10-3; D remains unclear. The CDR3 loop spans 14 amino acids. V dropped 7 bases and J dropped 6 bases, with 15 bases sitting between them. CDR1 and CDR2 (germline): ENHRY, SYGVKD.

This clonotype was seen a few times. CDR3: CASSLDRFPGGNTIYF. The CDR3 DNA is TGTGCCAGCAGCTTAGACCGGTTCCCTGGGGGAAACACCATATATTTT. The rearrangement uses TRBV11-2 and TRBJ1-3; D unclear. The CDR3 has 16 amino acids. V lost 0 bases to trimming and J lost 4 bases, with 13 bases between them. The germline gives CDR1 SGHAT, CDR2 FQNNGV. Looking up the rest from reference TRBV11-2 and TRBJ1-3 gives the full variable domain: EAGVAQSPRYKIIEKRQSVAFWCNPISGHATLYWYQQILGQGPKLLIQFQNNGVVDDSQLPKDRFSAERLKGVDSTLKIQPAKLEDSAVYLCASSLDRFPGGNTIYFGEGSWLTVV.

With regard to this clonotype: One junction end does not reproduce the germline sequence, and a read error may be involved. The chain carries TRBV6-9 and TRBJ2-7; 10 nucleotides align to TRBD1. CDR3 length: 15 amino acids. Germline CDR1 is MNHGY and CDR2 is SVAAGI. This chain's CDR3 is CASSEGGTGAIEQYF. The CDR3 nucleotides are TGCGCCAGCAGTGAGGGGGGGACAGGGGCGATCGAGCAGTACTTC.

The chain has TRBV18 and TRBJ2-7; D perhaps matches TRBD1 (6 bases). Between the trimmed V and J ends, which lost 2 bases and 1 base, there was a span of 15 bases. This CDR3 contains 16 residues. Germline V gene data show CDR1 as KGHSH and CDR2 as LQKENI. The CDR3 sequence is CASSPSGAGESYEQYF. The CDR3, as DNA: TGTGCCAGCTCACCATCTGGGGCAGGGGAGTCCTACGAGCAGTACTTC.

Ten or more counts support this clonotype. The V call is TRBV3-1, the J call TRBJ1-2, with D perhaps matching TRBD1 (6 bases). From germline, CDR1 is LGHDT and CDR2 YNNKEL (reference sequence). The CDR3 sequence is 14 residues long. Trimming stripped 2 bases from V and 5 bases from J, with 12 bases between. As DNA, the CDR3 is TGTGCCAGCAGCCAAACCGGGACAAGATATGGCTACACCTTC. As protein: CASSQTGTRYGYTF.

This clonotype was detected ten times or more. One junction end disagrees with the germline gene, perhaps due to a read error. The J gene is TRBJ1-1, the V gene TRBV6-1; a weak D match, TRBD1 (6 bases). CDR3 length: 11 amino acids. Germline CDR1 and CDR2: MNHNS and SASEGT. The CDR3 DNA reads TGCGCCAGCAGAGGGGGGACTGAAGCTTTCTTT. Translation gives CASRGGTEAFF.

V usage is TRBV4-2 and J usage is TRBJ2-5; D not resolved. Germline assignment: CDR1 LGHNA and CDR2 YNFKEQ. The CDR3 has 15 residues. V was pared by 0 bases and J by 4 bases, with 12 bases between. CDR3 in amino acids: CASSQELSERETQYF. The CDR3 region has the DNA TGTGCCAGCAGCCAAGAATTGTCAGAACGAGAGACCCAGTACTTC.

The chain recombines TRBV12-3 or TRBV12-4 with TRBJ2-1; 9 positions match TRBD1. The CDR3 covers 16 residues. V lost 4 bases, J lost 0 bases, and 4 bases stayed unmatched. CDR3 amino acids: CASSWGQGVSYNEQFF. The CDR3 bases are TGTGCCAGCAGTTGGGGACAGGGCGTCTCCTACAATGAGCAGTTCTTC.

V gene TRBV5-1 combines with J gene TRBJ1-3; D might be TRBD1 (5 bases). Germline CDR1 is SGHRS and CDR2 is YFSETQ. The ends were cut back, 1 base at V and 8 bases at J, with 22 bases in the middle. The CDR3 is 17 residues long. The CDR3 coding sequence is TGCGCCAGCAGCTTGTGGGGTCAGGGACTTTCCGGAGACACCATATATTTT. This gives the protein CASSLWGQGLSGDTIYF.

The V and J genes are TRBV5-1 and TRBJ1-1; D is uncertain. V was clipped by 2 bases and J by 1 base, with 15 bases between them. Germline values: CDR1 SGHRS, CDR2 YFSETQ. The CDR3 spans 16 residues. The CDR3 DNA sequence: TGCGCCAGCAGCTTCTCAGCCCCCGTGGGGAACACTGAAGCTTTCTTT. As protein: CASSFSAPVGNTEAFF.

The chain recombines TRBV5-4 with TRBJ2-6, with a tentative D call TRBD1 (6 bases). This CDR3 contains 16 residues. V lost 4 bases to trimming and J lost 8 bases, with 19 bases between them. Germline loops: CDR1 SGHNT, CDR2 YYREEE (reference sequence). CDR3 DNA: TGTGCCAGCAGCCCGAACAGGGCTATTGTGACCAACGTCCTGACTTTC. Translated, it gives CASSPNRAIVTNVLTF.

This clonotype has just a few counts. The chain carries TRBV5-5 and TRBJ2-1; 7 bases match TRBD1. This CDR3 spans 16 amino acids. In germline, CDR1 is SGHKS, CDR2 YYEKEE (reference sequence). V trimming: 5 bases; J trimming: 0 bases; junction bases outside the gene matches: 8. In nucleotides, the CDR3 is TGTGCCAGCAGTGTCAGCGGACAGGACTCCTACAATGAGCAGTTCTTC. This codes for CASSVSGQDSYNEQFF.

The V gene is TRBV6-5, the J gene TRBJ1-5, with D possibly matching TRBD1 (6 bases). The CDR3 length is 20 residues. Germline V gene lookup returns CDR1 MNHEY and CDR2 SVGAGI. With 0 bases removed from V and 0 bases from J, the gap between germline ends came to 21 bases. The CDR3 region is CASSYSIQGTTGDSNQPQHF. Here the CDR3 DNA reads TGTGCCAGCAGTTACTCGATACAGGGAACTACCGGGGATAGCAATCAGCCCCAGCATTTT.

Many counts were recorded for this clonotype. CDR3 loop: CASSLAAGRGDEQFF. In nucleotides, the CDR3 is TGCGCCAGCAGCTTGGCCGCGGGGCGGGGAGATGAGCAGTTCTTC. This chain links TRBV5-1 with TRBJ2-1, with D tentatively TRBD2 (6 bases). Germline assignment: CDR1 SGHRS and CDR2 YFSETQ. There are 15 residues in the CDR3. The V end lost 0 bases, the J end lost 8 bases, and 15 bases lay between the germline ends.

This clonotype was counted only a few times. The chain couples TRBV13 to TRBJ2-5; the match to TRBD1 covers 9 bases. Germline V gives CDR1 PRHDT, CDR2 FYEKMQ (reference sequence). The CDR3 runs 16 residues. J lost 4 bases, V lost 3 bases, and 9 bases had no gene match. CDR3 in DNA: TGTGCCAGCAGCTTGGCCCCGGGACAGGGACTAGAGACCCAGTACTTC. Its protein product is CASSLAPGQGLETQYF.

In its sample, this clonotype was seen a few times. V gene TRBV13 combines with J gene TRBJ1-2; 7 bases map to TRBD1. CDR1 is PRHDT, CDR2 FYEKMQ, per germline (reference sequence). CDR3 size: 16 residues. The trim removed 2 bases at V and 1 base at J, leaving 7 bases unmatched. The CDR3 DNA sequence: TGTGCCAGCAGCTTAAGGGCCGGGACAGATAACTATGGCTACACCTTC. Its translation is CASSLRAGTDNYGYTF.

This clonotype was observed at least ten times. The chain links TRBV11-2 to TRBJ2-7; 9 bases agree with TRBD1. After removal of 5 bases from V and 7 bases from J, the junction contained 12 bases not matched to a gene. Germline CDR1 reads SGHAT; CDR2 reads FQNNGV. The CDR3 loop spans 15 amino acids. CDR3 coding DNA: TGTGCCAGCAGCCCTTCCGGGACAGGGTACGGAGAGCAGTACTTC. It codes for CASSPSGTGYGEQYF.